This entry is about one T cell receptor (beta chain). Its antigen is unknown. The germline gives CDR1 SGDLS, CDR2 YYNGEE. This CDR3 comprises 14 residues. The V segment lost 7 bases and the J segment 5 bases; nucleotides outside the gene matches: 5. The data belong to a study of cytotoxic CD8 clonotypes in ibrutinib-treated CLL. Findings and limits, study-wide: An increase in clonality occurred at ibrutinib response, followed by a return toward baseline at progression.

Sequencing was performed with immunoSEQ multiplex PCR; in TCRdb, only in-frame clones are kept and a portion is missing. The repertoire includes 100,000 or so clones, roughly 57% of them detected once, and 30% to 45% sits in the top ten. The TCR was taken from a human donor with chronic lymphocytic leukemia. The sample here was PBMCs, taken after 24 months of ibrutinib treatment. The chain has TRBV9 and TRBJ2-2, with 10 nucleotides matching TRBD1. The CDR3 is CASGQGVITGELFF. CDR3 bases: TGTGCCAGCGGACAGGGGGTTATTACCGGGGAGCTGTTTTTT.